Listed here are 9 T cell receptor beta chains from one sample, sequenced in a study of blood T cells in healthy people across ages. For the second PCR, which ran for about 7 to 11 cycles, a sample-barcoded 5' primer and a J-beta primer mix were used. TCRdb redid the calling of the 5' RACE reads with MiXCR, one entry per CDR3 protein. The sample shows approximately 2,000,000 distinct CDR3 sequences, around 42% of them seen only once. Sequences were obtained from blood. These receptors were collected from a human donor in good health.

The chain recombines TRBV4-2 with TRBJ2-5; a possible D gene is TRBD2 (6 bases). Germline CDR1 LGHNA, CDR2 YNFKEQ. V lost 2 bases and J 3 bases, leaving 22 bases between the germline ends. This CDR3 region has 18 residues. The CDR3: CASSQFGSGRGVEETQYF. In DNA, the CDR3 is TGTGCCAGCAGCCAATTCGGATCCGGGCGCGGGGTTGAAGAGACCCAGTACTTC.

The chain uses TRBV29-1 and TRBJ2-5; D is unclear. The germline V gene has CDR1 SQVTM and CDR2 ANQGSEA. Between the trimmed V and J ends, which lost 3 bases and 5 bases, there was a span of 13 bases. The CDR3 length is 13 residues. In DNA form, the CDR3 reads TGCAGCGTTGACGGTGGTAGCAGGGAGACCCAGTACTTC. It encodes CSVDGGSRETQYF.

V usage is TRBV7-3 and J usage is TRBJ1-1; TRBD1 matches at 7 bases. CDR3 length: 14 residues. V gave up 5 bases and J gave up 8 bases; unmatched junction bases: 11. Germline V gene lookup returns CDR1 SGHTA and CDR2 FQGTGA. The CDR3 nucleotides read TGTGCCAGCAGCCCCTTGAACAGGGGAACGGAAGCTTTCTTT. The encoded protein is CASSPLNRGTEAFF.

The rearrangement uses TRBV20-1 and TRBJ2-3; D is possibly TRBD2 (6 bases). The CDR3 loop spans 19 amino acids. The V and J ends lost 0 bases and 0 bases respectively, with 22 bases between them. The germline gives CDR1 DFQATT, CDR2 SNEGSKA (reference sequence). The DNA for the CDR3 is TGCAGTGCTAGAGATCTGCGGGACCCGGCGTCGGCCAGCACAGATACGCAGTATTTT. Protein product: CSARDLRDPASASTDTQYF.

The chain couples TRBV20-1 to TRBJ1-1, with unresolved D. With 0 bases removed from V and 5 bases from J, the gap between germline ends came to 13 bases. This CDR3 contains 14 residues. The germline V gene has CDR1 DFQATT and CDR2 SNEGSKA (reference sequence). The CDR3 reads CSARDRLSGTEAFF. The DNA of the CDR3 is TGCAGTGCTAGAGATCGGCTCAGCGGGACTGAAGCTTTCTTT.

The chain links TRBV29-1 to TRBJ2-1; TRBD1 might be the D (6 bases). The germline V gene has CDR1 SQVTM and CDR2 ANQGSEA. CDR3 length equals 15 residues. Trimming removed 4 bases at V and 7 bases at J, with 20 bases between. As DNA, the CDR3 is TGCAGCGTTGCGAGCAGGGGAGCAGTGGGAAATGAGCAGTTCTTC. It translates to CSVASRGAVGNEQFF.

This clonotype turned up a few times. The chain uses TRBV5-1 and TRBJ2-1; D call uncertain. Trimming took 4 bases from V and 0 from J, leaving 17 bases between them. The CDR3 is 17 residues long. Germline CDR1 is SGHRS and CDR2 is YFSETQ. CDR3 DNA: TGCGCCAGCAGCCCCCGAGCACGAGGCTACTCCTACAATGAGCAGTTCTTC. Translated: CASSPRARGYSYNEQFF.

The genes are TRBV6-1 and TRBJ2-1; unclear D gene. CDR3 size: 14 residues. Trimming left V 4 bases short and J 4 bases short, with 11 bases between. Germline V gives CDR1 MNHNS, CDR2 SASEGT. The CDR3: CASSGILGYNEQFF. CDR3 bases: TGTGCCAGCAGTGGTATTTTGGGATACAATGAGCAGTTCTTC.

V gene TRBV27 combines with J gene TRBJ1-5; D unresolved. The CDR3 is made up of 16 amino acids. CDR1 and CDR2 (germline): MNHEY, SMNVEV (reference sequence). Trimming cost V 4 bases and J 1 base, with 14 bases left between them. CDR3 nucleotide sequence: TGTGCCAGCAGTTCCCGGGTCCTTTGGAGCAATCAGCCCCAGCATTTT. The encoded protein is CASSSRVLWSNQPQHF.